This T cell receptor beta chain was recorded in a study of cytomegalovirus exposure and HLA in healthy donors. Overall study: Early release data held 80 million to 100 million unique TCRs from HLA-typed donors.

PCR employed 60 Vbeta and 13 Jbeta primers. The repertoire was sequenced with immunoSEQ multiplex PCR; TCRdb's copy has only in-frame clones and lacks some. This table holds 200,000 or so clones, about 90% found once. Germline loops: CDR1 SNHLY, CDR2 FYNNEI. The CDR3 has 16 residues. V dropped 7 bases and J dropped 0; count of bases not matched to a gene: 7. On this clone: Distinct nucleotide sequences in the sample also encode this CDR3.

This TCR was recovered from a girl under two years old in good health and CMV-seronegative. V gene TRBV2 combines with J gene TRBJ2-1, with 9 bases identical to TRBD2. Material for sequencing was PBMCs. The CDR3 bases are TGTGCCAGCACTAGCGGGGTGATGAGCTCCTACAATGAGCAGTTCTTC. This translates into CASTSGVMSSYNEQFF.